This T cell receptor (beta chain) was documented in a study of blood T cells in healthy people across ages (dated by TCRdb to the mid-2010s). Some background on the complete study: Template switching captured roughly one uniquely barcoded TCR beta cDNA molecule per two T cells in model experiments. Using deep sequencing normalized with unique cDNA molecular identifiers, the study measured how TCR beta repertoire diversity changes with age. Using the same blood draw, the study looked at two additional independent replicas of 1 million unique cDNA reads for two donors, one aged 18 to 30 and the other aged 80 or older. To avoid experimental bias, donors of different ages were spread randomly across the sequencing lanes. Four age groups were formed from the donors: young (average 16 years), middle-aged (around 39), aged (about 62) and long-lived (more than 75). Study-wide conclusions, independent of this receptor: Total diversity estimates from one million sequenced T cells were considered lower bounds and underestimates. Since profiling was done on bulk unsorted PBMCs, naive and antigen-experienced compartments could not be conclusively compared. Compared with the aged group, the long-lived group had more naive CD4+ T cells, fewer expanded clones and increased TCR diversity, suggesting age selection. Because the CMV infection status of the donors was unknown, age-related changes in expanded clonotypes may potentially have been confounded. The percentage of naive T cells measured by flow cytometry correlated strongly with observed TCR beta diversity. As age increased, observed TCR beta diversity per million T cells dropped in a roughly linear way, and a significant reduction was already evident by age about 40.

The library was produced with 5' RACE. A second PCR of about 6 to 11 cycles was run with a J-beta primer mix and a sample-barcoded 5' primer. A template-switch 5' adaptor carrying 12 random nucleotides introduced a unique molecular identifier onto each TCR beta cDNA molecule. Each sample yielded at least 2.5 million CDR3-containing paired-end reads. All of the RNA was converted into first-strand cDNA using the Mint cDNA synthesis kit, with a TRBC-specific oligonucleotide serving as the primer. Following uracil-DNA glycosylase treatment, a first 18-cycle PCR with universal primers M1SS and BC2_uni_R was performed on all cDNA. Processing in the source paper ran as follows. Each sample was normalized by randomly selecting 1 million high-quality reads, each carrying a distinct molecular identifier. Instead of being binned into consensus sequences, reads with shared molecular identifiers were discarded. MiTCR, run with a Q25 quality threshold and the strictest error-elimination algorithm, handled CDR3 identification, clonotype clustering and error correction. A nonparametric unseen species model with Euler transformation was used to estimate a lower bound on total TCR beta diversity. The public reads were reprocessed in TCRdb via fastp at Q25 and MiXCR, keeping in-frame beta chains. Each CDR3 protein gets just one entry, which takes the most common genes and DNA from the rows behind it. TCRdb assigned the V and J calls; the authors' analysis was not used. Across this sample there are approximately 2,000,000 distinct CDR3 sequences, with about two fifths seen only once. The ten biggest clones cover approximately 22% of the sample.

This clonotype was found a few times. This receptor's antigen is unknown. No clone much larger than this one lies a single base away; base qualities are absent. V is reduced by 6 bases and J by 11 bases, leaving a spacing of 19 bases between them. The CDR3 goes from the cysteine to the phenylalanine over 13 residues. Only the CDR3 portion is preserved as DNA: 39 bases, with reading frame beginning at the first base. The approximately 39 donors, aged roughly 6 to 95 years, were systemically healthy Caucasian individuals from Russia. Each donor gave approximately 9.4 milliliters of peripheral blood, drawn into EDTA-treated Vacutainer tubes. Ficoll-Paque density-gradient centrifugation was used to isolate PBMCs, with at least 7 million per sample. Trizol reagent was used to extract total RNA from the PBMCs, yielding at least 5.5 micrograms per sample. The percentages of naive CD45RAhigh/CD27high T cells were determined by flow cytometry on a PBMC aliquot from every donor.

The receptor comes from a human donor in good health. The rearrangement joined TRBV12-3 or TRBV12-4 to TRBJ2-5; the D gene is unclear. Sequenced material: blood. The CDR3 protein: CASSKGPSTGQYF. The sequenced DNA is TGTGCCAGCAGCAAAGGACCTTCGACCGGGCAGTACTTC.